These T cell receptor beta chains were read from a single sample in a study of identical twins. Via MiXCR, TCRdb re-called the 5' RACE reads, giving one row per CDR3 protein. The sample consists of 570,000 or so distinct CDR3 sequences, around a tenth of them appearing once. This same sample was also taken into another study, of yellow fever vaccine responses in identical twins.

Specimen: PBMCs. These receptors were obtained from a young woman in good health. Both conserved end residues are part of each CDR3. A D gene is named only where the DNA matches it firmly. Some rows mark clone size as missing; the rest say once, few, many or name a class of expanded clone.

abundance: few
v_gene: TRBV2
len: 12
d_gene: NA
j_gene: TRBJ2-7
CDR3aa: CASISSLGEQYF
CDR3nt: TGTGCCAGCATCTCCTCATTGGGCGAGCAGTACTTC

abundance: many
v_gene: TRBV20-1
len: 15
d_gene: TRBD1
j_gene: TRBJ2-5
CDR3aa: CSAPWWGTGEETQYF
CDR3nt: TGCAGTGCTCCCTGGTGGGGGACAGGGGAAGAGACCCAGTACTTC

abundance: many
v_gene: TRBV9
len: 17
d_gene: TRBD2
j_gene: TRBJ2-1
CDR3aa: CASSVISGGQNYNEQFF
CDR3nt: TGTGCCAGCAGCGTAATTAGCGGGGGACAAAATTACAATGAGCAGTTCTTC

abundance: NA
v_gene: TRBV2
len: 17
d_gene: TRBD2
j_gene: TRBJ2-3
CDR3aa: CASSEFSGGPSTDTQYF
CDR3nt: TGTGCCAGCAGTGAGTTTAGCGGGGGGCCCAGCACAGATACGCAGTATTTT

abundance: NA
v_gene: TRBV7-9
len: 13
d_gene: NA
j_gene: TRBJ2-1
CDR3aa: CASSLIGPSEQFF
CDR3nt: TGTGCCAGCAGCTTAATCGGACCCAGTGAGCAGTTCTTC

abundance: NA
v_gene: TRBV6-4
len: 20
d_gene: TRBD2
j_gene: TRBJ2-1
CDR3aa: CASRLDIYSGGPKLISEQFF
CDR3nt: TGTGCCAGCAGGCTCGACATTTATAGCGGGGGCCCCAAACTGATCAGTGAGCAGTTCTTC

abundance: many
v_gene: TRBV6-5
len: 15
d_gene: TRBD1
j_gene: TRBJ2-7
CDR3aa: CASSYLGQEPYEQYF
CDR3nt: TGTGCCAGCAGTTACTTGGGACAGGAGCCCTACGAGCAGTACTTC

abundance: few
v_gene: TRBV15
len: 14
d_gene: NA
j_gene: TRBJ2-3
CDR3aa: CATSRDRLPDTQYF
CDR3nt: TGTGCCACCAGCAGAGATCGGCTCCCTGATACGCAGTATTTT

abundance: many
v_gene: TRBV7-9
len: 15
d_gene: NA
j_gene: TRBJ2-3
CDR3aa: CAVSGTFIHTDTQYF
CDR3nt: TGTGCCGTCTCCGGGACCTTCATCCACACAGATACGCAGTATTTT

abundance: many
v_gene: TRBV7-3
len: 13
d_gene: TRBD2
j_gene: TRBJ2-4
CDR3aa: CASSLQREGIQYF
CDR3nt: TGTGCCAGCAGCTTACAACGGGAGGGCATTCAGTACTTC

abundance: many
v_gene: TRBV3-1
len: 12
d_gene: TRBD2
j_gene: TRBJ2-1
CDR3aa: CASSHRGDEQFF
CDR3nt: TGTGCCAGCTCTCACCGGGGGGATGAGCAGTTCTTC

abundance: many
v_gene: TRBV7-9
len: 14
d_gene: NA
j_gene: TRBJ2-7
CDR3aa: CASSTSGGDYEQYF
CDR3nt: TGTGCCAGCAGCACCAGTGGAGGGGATTACGAGCAGTACTTC

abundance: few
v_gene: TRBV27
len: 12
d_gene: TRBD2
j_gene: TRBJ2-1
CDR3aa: CASRPSGGRQFF
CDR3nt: TGTGCCTCAAGACCTAGCGGGGGGCGGCAGTTCTTC

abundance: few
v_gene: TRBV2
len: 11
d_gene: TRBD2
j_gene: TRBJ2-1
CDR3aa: CARGGRDEQFF
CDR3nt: TGTGCCCGCGGAGGGAGGGATGAGCAGTTCTTC

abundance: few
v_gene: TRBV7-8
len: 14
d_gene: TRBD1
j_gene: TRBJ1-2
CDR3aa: CASSPLDRNYGYTF
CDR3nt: TGTGCCAGCAGCCCTTTGGACAGGAACTATGGCTACACCTTC

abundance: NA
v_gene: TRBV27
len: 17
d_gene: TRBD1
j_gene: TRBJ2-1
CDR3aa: CASSLEAGTASYNEQFF
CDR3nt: TGTGCCAGCAGTTTAGAAGCCGGGACAGCGTCCTACAATGAGCAGTTCTTC

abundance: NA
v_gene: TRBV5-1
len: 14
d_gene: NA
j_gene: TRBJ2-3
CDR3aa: CASSFSRNTDTQYF
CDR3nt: TGCGCCAGCAGCTTTTCCAGGAACACAGATACGCAGTATTTT

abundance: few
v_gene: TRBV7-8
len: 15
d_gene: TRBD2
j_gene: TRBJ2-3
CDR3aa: CASSLAPSGGDTQYF
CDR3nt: TGTGCCAGCAGCTTAGCCCCTAGCGGAGGAGATACGCAGTATTTT

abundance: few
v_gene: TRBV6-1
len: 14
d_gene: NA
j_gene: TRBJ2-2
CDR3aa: CASTNGAGRRELFF
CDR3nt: TGTGCCAGCACCAACGGGGCAGGCCGTAGGGAGCTGTTTTTT

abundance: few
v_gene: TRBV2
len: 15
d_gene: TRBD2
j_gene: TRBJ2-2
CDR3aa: CASRRLALNTGELFF
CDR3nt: TGTGCCAGCAGGAGACTAGCACTCAACACCGGGGAGCTGTTTTTT

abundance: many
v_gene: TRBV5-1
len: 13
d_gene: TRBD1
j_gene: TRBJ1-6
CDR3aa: CASSPWTGVPLHF
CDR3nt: TGCGCCAGCAGCCCCTGGACAGGGGTACCCCTCCACTTT

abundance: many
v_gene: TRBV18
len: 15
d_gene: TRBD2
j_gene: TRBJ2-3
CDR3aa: CASSPGLVGSDTQYF
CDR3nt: TGTGCCAGCTCACCGGGACTAGTCGGTTCAGATACGCAGTATTTT

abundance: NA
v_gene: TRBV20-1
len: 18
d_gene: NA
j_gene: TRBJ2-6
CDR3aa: CSARDTLRVPLGANVLTF
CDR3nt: TGCAGTGCTAGAGATACCCTCAGGGTCCCCCTCGGGGCCAACGTCCTGACTTTC

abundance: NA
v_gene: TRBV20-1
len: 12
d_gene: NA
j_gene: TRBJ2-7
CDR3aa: CSASSASYEQYF
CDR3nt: TGCAGTGCTAGTAGTGCCTCCTACGAGCAGTACTTC

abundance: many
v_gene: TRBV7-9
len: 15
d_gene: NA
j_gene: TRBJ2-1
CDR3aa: CASSSAVGPYNEQFF
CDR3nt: TGTGCCAGCAGCTCCGCGGTTGGACCCTACAATGAGCAGTTCTTC

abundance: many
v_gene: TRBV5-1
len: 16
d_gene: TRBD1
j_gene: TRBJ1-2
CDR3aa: CASSPGFGQESYGYTF
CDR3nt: TGCGCCAGCAGCCCGGGGTTCGGACAGGAGAGCTATGGCTACACCTTC

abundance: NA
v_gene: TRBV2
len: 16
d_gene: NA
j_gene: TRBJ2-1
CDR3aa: CASSEDQGLGRDEQFF
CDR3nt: TGTGCCAGCAGTGAAGATCAGGGGCTGGGGAGGGATGAGCAGTTCTTC

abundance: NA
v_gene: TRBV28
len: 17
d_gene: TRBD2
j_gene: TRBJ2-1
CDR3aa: CASSSSVGGRELDEQFF
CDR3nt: TGTGCCAGCAGTTCATCCGTTGGTGGGCGGGAGTTGGATGAGCAGTTCTTC

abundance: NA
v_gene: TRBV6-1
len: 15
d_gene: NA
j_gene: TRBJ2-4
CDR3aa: CASSQKTVAKNIQYF
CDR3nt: TGTGCCAGCAGCCAGAAGACGGTAGCCAAAAACATTCAGTACTTC

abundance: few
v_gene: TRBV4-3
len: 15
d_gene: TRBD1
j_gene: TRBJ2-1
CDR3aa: CASSLGQAVYNEQFF
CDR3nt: TGCGCCAGCAGCTTGGGACAGGCTGTATACAATGAGCAGTTCTTC

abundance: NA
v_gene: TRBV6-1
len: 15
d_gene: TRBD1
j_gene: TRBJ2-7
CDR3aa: CASSRSDRGPILQYF
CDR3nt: TGTGCCAGCAGCCGATCGGACAGGGGACCCATTTTGCAGTACTTC

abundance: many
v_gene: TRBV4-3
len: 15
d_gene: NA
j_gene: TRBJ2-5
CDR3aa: CASSQDTAPQETQYF
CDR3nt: TGCGCCAGCAGCCAAGATACAGCGCCCCAAGAGACCCAGTACTTC

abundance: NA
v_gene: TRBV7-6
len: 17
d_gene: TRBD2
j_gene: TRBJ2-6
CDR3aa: CASSQPGGGAGANVLTF
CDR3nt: TGTGCCAGCAGCCAGCCGGGGGGGGGAGCGGGGGCCAACGTCCTGACTTTC

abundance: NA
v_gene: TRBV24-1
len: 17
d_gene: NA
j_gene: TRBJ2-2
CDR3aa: CATSDQGGTALTGELFF
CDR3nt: TGTGCCACCAGTGATCAGGGGGGAACAGCTCTCACCGGGGAGCTGTTTTTT

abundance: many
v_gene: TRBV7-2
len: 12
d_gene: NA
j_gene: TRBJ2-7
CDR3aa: CASSPNAIEQYF
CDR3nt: TGTGCCAGCAGCCCGAACGCAATTGAGCAGTACTTC

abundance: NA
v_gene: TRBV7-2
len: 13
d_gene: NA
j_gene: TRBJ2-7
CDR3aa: CASSLGALDEQYF
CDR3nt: TGTGCCAGCAGCTTAGGAGCTTTGGACGAGCAGTACTTC

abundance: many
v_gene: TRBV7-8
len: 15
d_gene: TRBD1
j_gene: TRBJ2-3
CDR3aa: CASSLGTGKTDTQYF
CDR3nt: TGTGCCAGCAGCTTAGGGACAGGGAAGACAGATACGCAGTATTTT

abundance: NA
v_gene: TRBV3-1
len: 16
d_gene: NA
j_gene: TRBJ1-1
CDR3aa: CASSQQGQGSVGGAFF
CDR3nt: TGTGCCAGCAGCCAACAAGGTCAGGGGAGCGTCGGTGGGGCTTTCTTT

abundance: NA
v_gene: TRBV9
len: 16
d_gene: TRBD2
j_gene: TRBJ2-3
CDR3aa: CASSVGAGWGTDTQYF
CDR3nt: TGTGCCAGCAGCGTAGGAGCGGGGTGGGGCACAGATACGCAGTATTTT

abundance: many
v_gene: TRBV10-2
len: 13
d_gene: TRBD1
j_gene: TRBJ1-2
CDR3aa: CASSKDRVFGYTF
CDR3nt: TGCGCCAGCAGCAAGGACAGGGTGTTTGGCTACACCTTC

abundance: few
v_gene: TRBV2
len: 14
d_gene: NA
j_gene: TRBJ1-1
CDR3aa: CASIRGGGDTEAFF
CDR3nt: TGTGCCAGCATCCGGGGGGGCGGGGACACTGAAGCTTTCTTT

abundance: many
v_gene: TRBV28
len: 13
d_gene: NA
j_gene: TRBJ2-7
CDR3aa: CASSPVWGYEQYF
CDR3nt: TGTGCCAGCAGTCCCGTCTGGGGATACGAGCAGTACTTC

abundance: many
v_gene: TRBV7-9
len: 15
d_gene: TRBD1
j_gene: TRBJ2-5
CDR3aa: CASSDPGQGEETQYF
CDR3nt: TGTGCCAGCAGCGATCCGGGACAGGGGGAAGAGACCCAGTACTTC

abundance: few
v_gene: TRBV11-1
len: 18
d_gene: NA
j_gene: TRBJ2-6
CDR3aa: CASSFPRDGGQGANVLTF
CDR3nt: TGTGCCAGCAGCTTCCCCCGGGACGGGGGGCAGGGGGCCAACGTCCTGACTTTC

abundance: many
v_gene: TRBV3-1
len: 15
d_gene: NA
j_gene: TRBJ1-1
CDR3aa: CASRPRTAMNTEAFF
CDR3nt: TGTGCCAGCAGACCGCGGACAGCTATGAACACTGAAGCTTTCTTT

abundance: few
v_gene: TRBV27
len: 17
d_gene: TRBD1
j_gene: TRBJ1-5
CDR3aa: CASSLSVTGGEGQPQHF
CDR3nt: TGTGCCAGCAGTTTATCGGTGACAGGGGGAGAGGGTCAGCCCCAGCATTTT

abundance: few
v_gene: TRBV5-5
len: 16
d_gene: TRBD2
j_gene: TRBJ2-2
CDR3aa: CASSLGAGVDTGELFF
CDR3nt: TGTGCCAGCAGCTTGGGAGCGGGAGTGGACACCGGGGAGCTGTTTTTT

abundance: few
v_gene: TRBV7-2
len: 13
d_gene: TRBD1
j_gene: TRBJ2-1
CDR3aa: CASSFDREHEQFF
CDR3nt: TGTGCCAGCAGCTTCGACAGGGAACATGAGCAGTTCTTC

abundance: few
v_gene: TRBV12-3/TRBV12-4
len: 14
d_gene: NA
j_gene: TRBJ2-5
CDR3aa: CASSVTGNQETQYF
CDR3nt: TGTGCCAGCAGTGTCACAGGGAACCAAGAGACCCAGTACTTC

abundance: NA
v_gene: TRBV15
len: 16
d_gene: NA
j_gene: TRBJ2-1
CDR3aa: CATGVRGGLLYNEQFF
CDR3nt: TGTGCCACCGGCGTTCGAGGGGGGCTCCTTTACAATGAGCAGTTCTTC

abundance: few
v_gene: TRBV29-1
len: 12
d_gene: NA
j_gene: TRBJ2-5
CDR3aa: CSVEPGGETQYF
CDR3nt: TGCAGCGTTGAGCCAGGGGGGGAGACCCAGTACTTC

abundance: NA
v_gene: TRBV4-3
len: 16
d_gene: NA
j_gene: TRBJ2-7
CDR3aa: CASSQVAGDFPYEQYF
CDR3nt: TGCGCCAGCAGCCAAGTGGCAGGGGATTTCCCCTACGAGCAGTACTTC

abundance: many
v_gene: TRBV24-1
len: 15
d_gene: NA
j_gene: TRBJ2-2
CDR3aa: CATSAGSGDTGELFF
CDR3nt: TGTGCCACCAGTGCGGGTTCCGGCGACACCGGGGAGCTGTTTTTT

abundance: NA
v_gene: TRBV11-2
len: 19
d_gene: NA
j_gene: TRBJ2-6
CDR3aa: CASSFFRSVIRSGANVLTF
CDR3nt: TGTGCCAGCAGCTTCTTCCGTAGTGTTATAAGGTCTGGGGCCAACGTCCTGACTTTC